This TCR beta chain was obtained from a study of cytotoxic CD8 clonotypes in ibrutinib-treated CLL. This clone was recorded once. The germline V gene encodes CDR1 SGDLS and CDR2 YYNGEE. The CDR3 covers 13 residues. The V end lost 4 bases, the J end lost 6 bases, and 11 bases lay between the germline ends. The protocol was immunoSEQ multiplex PCR, while the TCRdb copy is restricted to in-frame clones and leaves out a portion. Among 270,000 or so clones listed, approximately 76% were seen once. This sequence originates from a human donor with chronic lymphocytic leukemia. This chain links TRBV9 with TRBJ2-4; D is undetermined. The material was PBMCs, obtained at disease progression, from a patient treated with ibrutinib. CDR3 coding DNA: TGTGCCAGCAGCCCCCCGGACCTAAACATTCAGTACTTC. Translated, it gives CASSPPDLNIQYF.